This T cell receptor beta chain emerged from a study of blood T cells in healthy people across ages. Whole-study results and caveats: As age increased, TCR beta diversity per million T cells fell in a roughly linear fashion. Relative to aged donors, long-lived donors carried more naive CD4+ cells and displayed higher diversity.

RNA extraction gave at least 5 micrograms of total RNA per sample. The second PCR ran roughly 6 to 11 cycles with a sample-barcoded 5' primer and J-beta primers. Each sample provided no less than 3 million CDR3-containing paired-end reads. Via MiXCR, TCRdb re-called the 5' RACE reads, giving one row per CDR3 protein. The sample contains about 1.4 million distinct CDR3 sequences, around 59% of which appear only once. CDR1 is MNHEY and CDR2 is SMNVEV in the germline V gene (reference sequence). CDR3 length: 16 residues. The germline V and J ends were trimmed by 0 bases and 2 bases, with 11 bases remaining between them. This clonotype was recorded a few times. No antigen is known for it.

This chain connects TRBV27 to TRBJ2-1; D is possibly TRBD2 (6 bases). The sequenced sample consisted of blood. This clonotype was sampled from a man aged 18 to 30 in good health. The CDR3 region has the DNA TGTGCCAGCAGTTTATCGGAGGGTTGGCCCTACAATGAGCAGTTCTTC. Translated: CASSLSEGWPYNEQFF.